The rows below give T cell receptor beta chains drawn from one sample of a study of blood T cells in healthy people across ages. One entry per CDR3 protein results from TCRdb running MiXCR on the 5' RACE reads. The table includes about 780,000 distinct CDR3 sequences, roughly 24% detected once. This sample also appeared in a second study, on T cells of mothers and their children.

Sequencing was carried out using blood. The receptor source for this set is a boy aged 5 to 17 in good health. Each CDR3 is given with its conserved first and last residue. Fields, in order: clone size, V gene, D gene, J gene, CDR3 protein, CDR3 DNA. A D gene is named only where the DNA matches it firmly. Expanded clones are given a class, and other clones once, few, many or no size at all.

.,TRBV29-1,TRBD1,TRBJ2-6,CSVYRGSGANVLTF,TGCAGCGTTTACAGGGGATCCGGGGCCAACGTCCTGACTTTC
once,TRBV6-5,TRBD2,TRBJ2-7,CASRRTSTSYEQYF,TGTGCCAGCAGACGGACTAGCACCTCGTACGAGCAGTACTTC
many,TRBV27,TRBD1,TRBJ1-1,CASSPLGTGALITPNTEAFF,TGTGCCAGCAGTCCGCTCGGGACAGGGGCCCTCATAACGCCGAACACTGAAGCTTTCTTT
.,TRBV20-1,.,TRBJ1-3,CSAGPDPAAGNTIYF,TGCAGTGCTGGCCCGGACCCGGCGGCTGGAAACACCATATATTTT
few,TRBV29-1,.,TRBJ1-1,CSVGERGTWTEAFF,TGCAGCGTTGGGGAGAGGGGAACGTGGACTGAAGCTTTCTTT
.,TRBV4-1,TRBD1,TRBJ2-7,CASSQAPRTGTYEQYF,TGCGCCAGCAGCCAAGCTCCAAGGACAGGGACCTACGAGCAGTACTTC
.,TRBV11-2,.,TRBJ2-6,CASRKIQGPSGANVLTF,TGTGCCAGCAGGAAAATTCAGGGCCCCTCTGGGGCCAACGTCCTGACTTTC
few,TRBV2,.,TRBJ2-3,CASSEAAGRFGQYF,TGTGCCAGCAGTGAAGCCGCCGGCAGGTTTGGGCAGTATTTT
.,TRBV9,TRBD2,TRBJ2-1,CASSVAGGRSVYNEQFF,TGTGCCAGCAGCGTAGCGGGGGGTCGATCCGTCTACAATGAGCAGTTCTTC
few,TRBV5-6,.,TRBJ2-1,CASSLDRDRPYNEQFF,TGTGCCAGCAGCTTGGACAGGGATCGCCCCTACAATGAGCAGTTCTTC
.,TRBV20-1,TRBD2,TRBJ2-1,CSARGGLAGVGEVFF,TGCAGTGCTAGAGGGGGACTAGCGGGAGTCGGGGAGGTGTTCTTC
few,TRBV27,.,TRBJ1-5,CASSLIGASNQPQHF,TGTGCCAGCAGTTTAATAGGGGCCAGCAATCAGCCCCAGCATTTT
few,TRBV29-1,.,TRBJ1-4,CSVERQDEKLFF,TGCAGCGTTGAAAGGCAGGATGAAAAACTGTTTTTT
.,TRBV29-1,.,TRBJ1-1,CSVEGRHSNTEAFF,TGCAGCGTTGAAGGGAGACATTCGAACACTGAAGCTTTCTTT
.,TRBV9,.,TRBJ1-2,CASRDSLTGIQPGGYTF,TGTGCCAGCAGAGACAGTCTAACCGGGATCCAACCGGGTGGCTACACCTTC
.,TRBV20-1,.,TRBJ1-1,CSALREGTEAFF,TGCAGTGCCCTACGAGAGGGCACTGAAGCTTTCTTT
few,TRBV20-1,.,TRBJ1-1,CSAGPDTNTEAFF,TGCAGTGCCGGTCCGGACACGAACACTGAAGCTTTCTTT
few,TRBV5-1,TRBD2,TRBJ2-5,CASSAGGTSGGQETQYF,TGCGCCAGCAGCGCCGGTGGGACTAGCGGGGGGCAGGAGACCCAGTACTTC
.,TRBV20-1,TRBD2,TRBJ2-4,CSAVEYRLSGGAKSIQYF,TGCAGTGCTGTCGAATACCGCCTGAGCGGGGGGGCCAAAAGCATTCAGTACTTC
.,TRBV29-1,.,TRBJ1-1,CSVKPMTPKSEAFF,TGCAGCGTCAAACCTATGACGCCTAAAAGTGAAGCTTTCTTT
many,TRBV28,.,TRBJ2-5,CASRVDDQETQYF,TGTGCCAGCAGAGTGGACGATCAAGAGACCCAGTACTTC
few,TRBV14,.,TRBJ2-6,CASSRGQTVPGANVLTF,TGTGCCAGCAGCCGTGGGCAGACTGTTCCTGGGGCCAACGTCCTGACTTTC
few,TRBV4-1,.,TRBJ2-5,CASSPFLIQETQYF,TGCGCCAGCAGCCCGTTCCTGATTCAAGAGACCCAGTACTTC
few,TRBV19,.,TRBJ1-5,CASSIDEGLKPQHF,TGTGCCAGTAGTATAGACGAGGGATTGAAGCCCCAGCATTTT
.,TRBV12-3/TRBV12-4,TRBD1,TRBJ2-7,CASSARQGHEQYF,TGTGCCAGCAGTGCCCGACAGGGTCACGAGCAGTACTTC
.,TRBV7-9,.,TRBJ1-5,CASSLARVGNQPQHF,TGTGCCAGCAGCTTAGCGCGGGTGGGAAATCAGCCCCAGCATTTT
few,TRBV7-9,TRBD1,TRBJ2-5,CASSPTGGFYQETQYF,TGTGCCAGCAGCCCAACAGGGGGCTTTTACCAAGAGACCCAGTACTTC
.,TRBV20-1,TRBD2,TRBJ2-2,CSGSGVRGTGELFF,TGCAGTGGTAGCGGGGTTCGAGGGACCGGGGAGCTGTTTTTT
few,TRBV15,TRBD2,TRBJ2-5,CATSRDRGDQETQYF,TGTGCCACCAGCAGAGATCGGGGGGACCAAGAGACCCAGTACTTC
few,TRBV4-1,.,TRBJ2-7,CASSQDQGNEQYF,TGCGCCAGCAGCCAAGATCAGGGAAACGAGCAGTACTTC
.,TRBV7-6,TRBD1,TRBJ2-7,CASSHGGPGGRYEQYF,TGTGCCAGCAGCCACGGGGGTCCAGGGGGCCGATACGAGCAGTACTTC
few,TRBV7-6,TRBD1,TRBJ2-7,CASSLVGQPYEQYF,TGTGCCAGCAGCTTAGTGGGACAGCCCTACGAGCAGTACTTC
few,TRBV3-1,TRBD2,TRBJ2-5,CASSQEWRGGLMGQYF,TGTGCCAGCAGCCAAGAATGGCGGGGGGGCCTAATGGGCCAGTACTTC
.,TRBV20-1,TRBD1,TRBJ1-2,CSASLQQGGGGYTF,TGCAGTGCTTCCCTCCAACAGGGGGGGGGTGGCTACACCTTC
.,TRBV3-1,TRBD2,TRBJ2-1,CASSQDGTSGRSKGFF,TGTGCCAGCAGCCAAGATGGGACTAGCGGGCGCTCCAAGGGGTTCTTC
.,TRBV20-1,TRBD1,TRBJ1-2,CSAPQGSYGYTF,TGCAGTGCCCCACAGGGGAGCTATGGCTACACCTTC
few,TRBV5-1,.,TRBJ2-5,CASSPRVHRETQYF,TGCGCCAGCAGCCCCAGGGTCCACCGAGAGACCCAGTACTTC
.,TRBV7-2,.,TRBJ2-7,CASSRATEAPYEQYF,TGTGCCAGCAGTCGAGCGACGGAAGCTCCCTACGAGCAGTACTTC
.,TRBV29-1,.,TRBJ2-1,CSVEIQELHNEQFF,TGCAGCGTTGAAATCCAGGAGCTACACAATGAGCAGTTCTTC
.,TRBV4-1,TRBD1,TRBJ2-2,CASSQRTGPNTGELFF,TGCGCCAGCAGCCAACGGACAGGCCCGAACACCGGGGAGCTGTTTTTT
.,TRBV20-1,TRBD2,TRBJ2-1,CSASEKRGVYNEQFF,TGCAGTGCTAGTGAAAAGCGGGGGGTCTACAATGAGCAGTTCTTC
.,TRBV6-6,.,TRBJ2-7,CASSYSSRNEQYF,TGTGCCAGCAGTTACTCTTCCCGTAACGAGCAGTACTTC
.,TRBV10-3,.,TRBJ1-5,CAISVGQGTQPQHF,TGTGCCATCAGTGTGGGTCAGGGTACTCAGCCCCAGCATTTT
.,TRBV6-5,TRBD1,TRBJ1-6,CASTRDSNSPLHF,TGTGCCAGCACCAGGGACAGCAATTCACCCCTCCACTTT
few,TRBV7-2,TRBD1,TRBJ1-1,CASSSWTGTNTEAFF,TGTGCCAGCAGCTCTTGGACAGGGACCAACACTGAAGCTTTCTTT
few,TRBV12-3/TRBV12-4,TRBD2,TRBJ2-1,CASCVRGGPYNEQFF,TGTGCCAGTTGTGTGCGGGGGGGCCCCTACAATGAGCAGTTCTTC
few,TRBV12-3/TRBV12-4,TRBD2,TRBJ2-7,CASSFGLAGGWSYEQYF,TGTGCCAGCAGTTTTGGACTAGCGGGGGGATGGTCCTACGAGCAGTACTTC
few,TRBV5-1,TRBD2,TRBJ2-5,CASSFERGWETQYF,TGCGCCAGCAGCTTCGAGCGGGGTTGGGAGACCCAGTACTTC
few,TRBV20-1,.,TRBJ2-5,CSAMEGRTQYF,TGCAGTGCTATGGAGGGCAGGACCCAGTACTTC
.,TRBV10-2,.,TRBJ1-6,CASSGFGSNSPLHF,TGCGCCAGCAGTGGGTTTGGGTCGAATTCACCCCTCCACTTT
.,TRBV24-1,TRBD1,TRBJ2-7,CATSQGGQGPSEQYF,TGTGCCACCTCTCAGGGGGGACAGGGTCCCTCGGAGCAGTACTTC
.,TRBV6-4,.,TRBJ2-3,CASSESWRDTSTDTQYF,TGTGCCAGCAGTGAATCCTGGAGGGACACCAGCACAGATACGCAGTATTTT
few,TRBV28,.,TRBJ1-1,CASSIATGTMNTEAFF,TGTGCCAGCAGCATAGCAACAGGGACCATGAACACTGAAGCTTTCTTT
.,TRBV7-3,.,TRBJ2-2,CTSKNGPNTGELFF,TGTACCAGCAAAAATGGGCCCAACACCGGGGAGCTGTTTTTT
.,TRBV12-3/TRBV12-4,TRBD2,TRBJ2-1,CASSELAGASNEQFF,TGTGCCAGCAGCGAACTAGCGGGGGCTTCGAATGAGCAGTTCTTC
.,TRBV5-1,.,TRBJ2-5,CASSLEGAADQETQYF,TGCGCCAGCAGCTTGGAAGGGGCGGCAGATCAAGAGACCCAGTACTTC
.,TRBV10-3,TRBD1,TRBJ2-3,CAISESGQGGDTQYF,TGTGCCATCAGTGAGTCCGGACAGGGAGGAGATACGCAGTATTTT
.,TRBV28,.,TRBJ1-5,CASRRYNQPQHF,TGTGCCAGCAGAAGGTACAATCAGCCCCAGCATTTT
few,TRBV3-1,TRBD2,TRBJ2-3,CASSRLGLGDTQYF,TGTGCCAGCAGCCGGCTGGGACTAGGAGATACGCAGTATTTT
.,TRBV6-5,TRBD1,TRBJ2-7,CASRPIGTVDYEQYF,TGTGCCAGCAGGCCGATAGGGACAGTTGACTACGAGCAGTACTTC